The entry below describes one TCR beta chain. This clonotype was observed a handful of times. It has no known antigen specificity. No quality values exist for individual bases; no much larger clone is one base distant. This specimen belongs to a study of T cells in Graves' hyperthyroidism and ophthalmopathy (dated by TCRdb to the late 2010s). For the wider study: Peripheral blood samples were taken at initial diagnosis, before any treatment was given. The 100 or so discovery patients were divided at random into training and test sets in a 7:3 ratio. The study also compared thyroid tissue and blood T-cell repertoires from several Graves' hyperthyroidism patients. The paper reports TCR Vbeta CDR3 sequencing of 140 or so peripheral blood samples: around 41 ophthalmopathy, under 80 hyperthyroidism and 17 progressor patients. Once sampling was done, hyperthyroidism patients were given methimazole at a starting dose of 30 mg daily, whereas ophthalmopathy patients were given high-dose intravenous methylprednisolone. To identify TCR V-J signatures that set the groups apart, the researchers used a discovery cohort of 100 patients, made up of roughly 40 with Graves' ophthalmopathy and 55 to 65 with stable Graves' hyperthyroidism. An independent validation cohort of around 19 hyperthyroidism patients and about 16 patients who later progressed to ophthalmopathy tested prospective prediction of ophthalmopathy. On the study overall, not on this receptor specifically: Most expanded thyroid clonotypes (frequency above 0.001) were also detected in blood, a finding suggesting that blood repertoires may reflect thyroid immune responses. During validation, the model predicted progression to ophthalmopathy a median of roughly 7.1 months ahead of onset, with almost 71% sensitivity and 72% to 80% specificity. In cross-validation, a model built on a 13 V-J signature told ophthalmopathy apart from stable hyperthyroidism with 87.88% sensitivity and roughly 83% specificity, and in testing the same model reached 80%/75%. Sample size was not statistically predetermined, and blinding of investigators to group allocation was not performed.

The TCR beta CDR3 regions were amplified from the RNA transcripts. The first round of RT-PCR for the TCR CDR3 was performed with the HTBI primer set and the Qiagen OneStep RT-PCR kit. Libraries were constructed in a second round of multiplex PCR, after which size selection and purification were carried out. Sequencing of the libraries was done on an Illumina HiSeq2000 using paired-end 100 bp reads. The published analysis was carried out like this. SOAPnuke was used to process the raw data, with reads discarded if the reads contained adapters or uncalled bases, had a mean Phred below 15, or lacked an exact constant-primer or identifier match. High-quality paired reads were merged with COPE v1.2.5, and unique nucleotide sequences were defined as clonotypes. Clonotypes were aligned to IMGT TRBV, TRBD and TRBJ reference segments using MiTCR v1.1. Analysis was restricted to V-J combinations with a frequency above 0.0001, which covered 98% to 99.2% of repertoires. The TCS score was defined as F50 (clonal expansion) divided by E x V (chaos), with BLOSUM62-based TCRdist calculated between CDR3 peptides within each V-J. Welch's t-statistics and random forest reduced some 510 V-J features to 13, which were used in a naive Bayes classifier (R e1071). The public sequencing data were trimmed at Q25 with fastp and processed into clonotypes with MiXCR by TCRdb, which kept only in-frame beta chains. Rows with one shared CDR3 protein collapse into an entry with the most common genes and DNA. Clone size and V and J calls follow TCRdb, not the original study. Across this sample there are about 600,000 distinct CDR3 sequences, with roughly 16% seen only once. Around 3.5% of the sample belongs to the ten largest clones.

The CDR3 spans 13 residues, from the cysteine through the phenylalanine. Only the CDR3 part of the read is kept: 39 bases, read in frame from the first base. The germline V gene (reference sequence) gives CDR1 as SEHNR and CDR2 as FQNEAQ. The germline ends are 16 bases apart after V is trimmed by 1 base and J by 13 bases. Ophthalmopathy patients had moderately to severely active disease, Clinical Activity Score of at least 3, NOSPECS grade of at least 4, and duration under 3 months. Exclusion was applied to patients with uncontrolled infections, other autoimmune diseases, pregnancy or lactation. Diagnoses were based on clinical symptoms, serum thyroxine and TRAb, thyroid ultrasound and orbital computed tomography. Ficoll-Paque density gradient centrifugation was used to isolate PBMCs from approximately 10 ml of fresh peripheral blood. Total RNA was extracted using Trizol reagent, and RNA quality was assessed on an Agilent 2100 Bioanalyzer.

Recombination connected TRBV7-9 to TRBJ2-5; TRBD2 is a possible D gene, resting on 5 matching bases. The clonotype originates from a woman between 40 and 55 years old with Graves' ophthalmopathy. The specimen was blood. The CDR3 protein is CASSLGTSGVRYF. The DNA sequence follows: TGTGCCAGCAGCTTAGGGACTTCCGGGGTGAGGTACTTC. Outside the CDR3, residues come from the reference TRBV7-9 and TRBJ2-5 proteins, so the full variable domain is: DTGVSQNPRHKITKRGQNVTFRCDPISEHNRLYWYRQTLGQGPEFLTYFQNEAQLEKSRLLSDRFSAERPKGSFSTLEIQRTEQGDSAMYLCASSLGTSGVRYFGPGTRLLVL.